This record concerns one T cell receptor (beta chain) sequence. The data originate from a study of OX40 agonist ivuxolimab in advanced cancers. The CDR3 is made up of 14 amino acids. Here immunoSEQ multiplex PCR was the method, and the copy in TCRdb shows in-frame clones only, minus some. Of about 67,000 clones listed, more than 70% were seen once; the top ten hold around 8%. The rearrangement uses TRBV7-5 and TRBJ2-7; the D call TRBD2 from the table was never checked on the DNA. TRBV7-5 is a recognized pseudogene. This sample comprised CD4+ or CD8+ T cells sorted from blood, obtained in a trial of the OX40 agonist ivuxolimab. The TCR sequence derives from an adult with an advanced solid tumor such as melanoma, head and neck, liver or kidney cancer. In nucleotides, the CDR3 is TGTGCCAGAAGCTTCTTGGCCGGCACTGAGGAGCAGTACGTC. It codes for CARSFLAGTEEQYV.